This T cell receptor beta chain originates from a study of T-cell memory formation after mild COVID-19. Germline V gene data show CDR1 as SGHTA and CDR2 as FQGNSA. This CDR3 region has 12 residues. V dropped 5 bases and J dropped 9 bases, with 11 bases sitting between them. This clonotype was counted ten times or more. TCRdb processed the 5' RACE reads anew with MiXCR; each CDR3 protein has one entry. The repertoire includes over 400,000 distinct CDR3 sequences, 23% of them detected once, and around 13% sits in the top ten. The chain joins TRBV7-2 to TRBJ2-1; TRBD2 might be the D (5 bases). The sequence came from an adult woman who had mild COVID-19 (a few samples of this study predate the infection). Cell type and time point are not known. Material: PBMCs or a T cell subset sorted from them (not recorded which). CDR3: CASSPQLGEQFF. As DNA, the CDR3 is TGTGCCAGCAGCCCACAACTAGGTGAGCAGTTCTTC. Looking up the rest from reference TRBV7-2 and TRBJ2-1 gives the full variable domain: GAGVSQSPSNKVTEKGKDVELRCDPISGHTALYWYRQSLGQGLEFLIYFQGNSAPDKSGLPSDRFSAERTGGSVSTLTIQRTQQEDSAVYLCASSPQLGEQFFGPGTRLTVL.